What follows are 28 T cell receptor beta chains derived from one specimen sequenced in a study of T cell responses to AZD1222 COVID-19 vaccine. Profiled with immunoSEQ multiplex PCR; TCRdb holds only in-frame clones, not every one. In the table there are 90,000 or so clones, around 86% of which are singletons. The sample was peripheral blood, taken on day 0 of AZD1222 vaccination. The source of these receptors is an adult in good health.

Only a few counts were recorded for this clone. The chain uses TRBV18 and TRBJ2-7; no reliable D call. Germline V gene sequence: CDR1 KGHSH, CDR2 LQKENI. The CDR3 runs 13 residues. The V end was cut by 6 bases, the J end by 12 bases, with 21 bases between. CDR3 residues: CASSPGDTVAGYF. CDR3 DNA sequence: TGTGCCAGCTCCCCAGGAGACACAGTTGCTGGGTACTTC.

Only a few counts were recorded for this clone. V gene TRBV27 combines with J gene TRBJ2-3; TRBD2 agrees at 8 bases. The germline CDR1 and CDR2 sequences are MNHEY and SMNVEV (reference sequence). The CDR3 totals 15 residues. J was trimmed by 3 bases and V by 4 bases; bases with no gene match: 6. The CDR3: CASSSPGLGTDTQYF. The CDR3 DNA is TGTGCCAGCAGTTCACCGGGACTAGGTACAGATACGCAGTATTTT.

The chain joins TRBV19 to TRBJ1-1, with a weak D call TRBD1 (6 bases). Trimming cost V 2 bases and J 6 bases, with 10 bases left between them. Germline CDR1 LNHDA, CDR2 SQIVND (reference sequence). The CDR3 contains 13 residues. CDR3 sequence (DNA): TGTGCCAGTAGTATAATTGGGGGCCCTGAAGCTTTCTTT. Translated, it gives CASSIIGGPEAFF. Together with reference TRBV19 and TRBJ1-1, the CDR3 gives the full variable domain: DGGITQSPKYLFRKEGQNVTLSCEQNLNHDAMYWYRQDPGQGLRLIYYSQIVNDFQKGDIAEGYSVSREKKESFPLTVTSAQKNPTAFYLCASSIIGGPEAFFGQGTRLTVV.

The chain combines TRBV10-3 with TRBJ2-2, with 8 positions matching TRBD1. Germline V CDR1 and CDR2: ENHRY, SYGVKD. J was trimmed by 0 bases and V by 8 bases; bases with no gene match: 2. The CDR3 contains 14 residues. The chain's CDR3 is CAIGQGPNTGELFF. In DNA, the CDR3 is TGTGCCATCGGACAGGGCCCGAACACCGGGGAGCTGTTTTTT.

This clone appeared a few times. The V call is TRBV27, the J call TRBJ1-1; unclear D gene. Deletions cut 0 bases from V and 4 bases from J, with 12 bases between. Germline V lookup: CDR1 MNHEY, CDR2 SMNVEV (reference sequence). CDR3 length: 15 residues. As DNA, the CDR3 is TGTGCCAGCAGTTTATCGGGTTTCGGACCCACTGAAGCTTTCTTT. Its protein product is CASSLSGFGPTEAFF.

V and J are TRBV3-1 (or the pseudogene TRBV3-2) and TRBJ2-2; possible D gene TRBD1, 5 bases. Germline V gene sequence: CDR1 LGHDT, CDR2 YNNKEL (reference sequence). Between the trimmed V and J ends, which lost 1 base and 5 bases, there was a span of 11 bases. There are 15 residues in the CDR3. The CDR3 sequence is CASSQVGAWTGELFF. For the CDR3, the DNA is TGTGCCAGCAGCCAAGTAGGGGCGTGGACCGGGGAGCTGTTTTTT.

V gene TRBV19 combines with J gene TRBJ2-3; D is unresolved. Germline-derived CDR1 and CDR2 are LNHDA and SQIVND (reference sequence). With 8 bases removed from V and 3 bases from J, the gap between germline ends came to 12 bases. This CDR3 comprises 13 residues. In DNA form, the CDR3 reads TGTGCCAGTTCGGACGGAAGGACAGATACGCAGTATTTT. This sequence encodes CASSDGRTDTQYF.

The V gene is TRBV7-9, the J gene TRBJ2-3; perhaps TRBD1 as D (6 bases). Per the germline V gene, CDR1 is SEHNR and CDR2 is FQNEAQ (reference sequence). This CDR3 contains 14 residues. The V end was cut by 4 bases, the J end by 6 bases, with 14 bases between. The CDR3 reads CASSSTGLLDTQYF. The CDR3 nucleotides are TGTGCCAGCAGCTCTACAGGGTTACTTGATACGCAGTATTTT. Full variable domain (missing parts from reference TRBV7-9 and TRBJ2-3): DTGVSQNPRHKITKRGQNVTFRCDPISEHNRLYWYRQTLGQGPEFLTYFQNEAQLEKSRLLSDRFSAERPKGSFSTLEIQRTEQGDSAMYLCASSSTGLLDTQYFGPGTRLTVL.

The V gene is TRBV15, the J gene TRBJ2-5; 10 bases are shared with TRBD1. The germline V gene has CDR1 LNHNV and CDR2 YYDKDF (reference sequence). V was clipped by 6 bases and J by 5 bases; unmatched bases: 9. The CDR3 extends over 15 amino acids. In DNA, the CDR3 is TGTGCCACCAGTCCAGGACAGGGGGAGTGGGAGACCCAGTACTTC. Its protein is CATSPGQGEWETQYF.

The chain recombines TRBV5-6 with TRBJ1-6; possibly TRBD1 for D (6 bases). This CDR3 is built from 16 residues. The germline V gene encodes CDR1 SGHDT and CDR2 YYEEEE. V lost 0 bases and J 10 bases, leaving 17 bases between the germline ends. The CDR3 protein is CASSLEGYRAGSPLHF. CDR3 sequence (DNA): TGTGCCAGCAGCTTGGAAGGTTACAGGGCGGGGTCACCCCTCCACTTT.

The rearrangement joins TRBV18 to TRBJ1-2, with D possibly TRBD1 on 5 matching bases. CDR1 and CDR2 (germline): KGHSH, LQKENI. This CDR3 is built from 16 residues. Trimming pared 0 bases from V and 7 bases from J, leaving 18 bases between. Here the CDR3 reads CASSPPEFGGSGGYTF. CDR3 sequence (DNA): TGTGCCAGCTCACCACCTGAGTTTGGGGGTTCGGGTGGCTACACCTTC.

This chain joins TRBV28 and TRBJ2-2, with D perhaps TRBD2 (6 bases). The germline CDR1 and CDR2 sequences are MDHEN and SYDVKM. There are 14 residues in the CDR3. V was clipped by 6 bases and J by 6 bases, with 14 bases between them. As DNA, the CDR3 is TGTGCCAGCAGCTCGGGACTCCACCCCGGGGAGCTGTTTTTT. This gives the protein CASSSGLHPGELFF.

The chain combines TRBV11-3 with TRBJ1-1; 7 positions match TRBD1. J was trimmed by 0 bases and V by 8 bases; bases with no gene match: 9. Looked up from germline, CDR1 is SGHNT and CDR2 is YENEEA. This CDR3 region has 15 residues. In DNA form, the CDR3 reads TGTGCCAGCGGACTACGGACAGGAGTGAACACTGAAGCTTTCTTT. Protein product: CASGLRTGVNTEAFF.

V gene TRBV10-1 combines with J gene TRBJ2-7; 11 nucleotides match TRBD2. This CDR3 is built from 15 residues. Trimming at V came to 0 bases and at J to 3 bases, leaving 1 base not matched to a gene. Looked up from germline, CDR1 is WNHNN and CDR2 is SYGVQD (reference sequence). CDR3 protein: CASSESGTSGYEQYF. Written as DNA, the CDR3 is TGCGCCAGCAGTGAGTCGGGGACTAGCGGCTACGAGCAGTACTTC.

The CDR3 is CASRRDGMNTEAFF. The CDR3 bases are TGTGCCAGTAGACGCGACGGAATGAACACTGAAGCTTTCTTT. The chain combines TRBV19 with TRBJ1-1; D not certain. Trimming removed 6 bases at V and 0 bases at J, with 11 bases between. The CDR3 runs to 14 residues. Germline V gene lookup returns CDR1 LNHDA and CDR2 SQIVND (reference sequence).

The chain's CDR3 is CASSPDRDNYGYTF. CDR3 in DNA: TGTGCCAGCAGCCCGGACCGAGATAACTATGGCTACACCTTC. The chain joins TRBV3-1 (or the pseudogene TRBV3-2) to TRBJ1-2; no clear D. V lost 4 bases and J lost 1, with 10 bases in between. Germline V gene sequence: CDR1 LGHDT, CDR2 YNNKEL (reference sequence). The CDR3 spans 14 residues.

The sample holds a few counts of this clone. The chain has TRBV28 and TRBJ2-7; 10 nucleotides line up with TRBD1. V was clipped by 4 bases and J by 4 bases; unmatched bases: 10. This CDR3 region has 16 residues. The germline gives CDR1 MDHEN, CDR2 SYDVKM. As DNA, the CDR3 is TGTGCCAGCAGTTCTTACCCGGGACAGGGGTTTTACGAGCAGTACTTC. This encodes CASSSYPGQGFYEQYF.

V and J are TRBV19 and TRBJ2-7; maybe TRBD1 (5 bases). The germline V gene has CDR1 LNHDA and CDR2 SQIVND (reference sequence). The CDR3 runs to 13 residues. V gave up 3 bases and J gave up 0 bases, with 6 bases separating them. For the CDR3, the DNA is TGTGCCAGTAGTATTGACAGCTCCTACGAGCAGTACTTC. It codes for CASSIDSSYEQYF.

This chain uses TRBV5-1 with TRBJ2-1; 8 bases map to TRBD2. This CDR3 contains 16 residues. Germline assignment: CDR1 SGHRS and CDR2 YFSETQ. V trimming: 0 bases; J trimming: 9 bases; junction bases outside the gene matches: 11. CDR3 loop: CASSLGPPGLGAEQFF. CDR3 sequence (DNA): TGCGCCAGCAGCTTGGGGCCACCGGGACTAGGGGCTGAGCAGTTCTTC.

The chain links TRBV5-1 to TRBJ1-2; 7 positions agree with TRBD1. J was trimmed by 1 base and V by 1 base; bases with no gene match: 10. Germline CDR1 and CDR2: SGHRS and YFSETQ. CDR3 length equals 17 residues. The CDR3 loop reads CASSLSGWDSFNYGYTF. CDR3 bases: TGCGCCAGCAGCTTGAGTGGTTGGGACAGCTTTAACTATGGCTACACCTTC.

The chain employs TRBV27 and TRBJ2-7; D not certain. CDR1 is MNHEY and CDR2 is SMNVEV in the germline V gene (reference sequence). With 0 bases removed from V and 1 base from J, the gap between germline ends came to 10 bases. The CDR3 consists of 15 residues. The CDR3 region is CASSLSLSGSYEQYF. The DNA for the CDR3 is TGTGCCAGCAGTTTATCGTTGTCGGGTTCCTACGAGCAGTACTTC.

This chain joins TRBV3-1 (or the pseudogene TRBV3-2) and TRBJ2-5; D remains ambiguous. CDR3 length: 14 residues. Between the trimmed V and J ends, which lost 6 bases and 0 bases, there was a span of 11 bases. Germline values: CDR1 LGHDT, CDR2 YNNKEL (reference sequence). The CDR3 spells CASRPRINQETQYF. CDR3 DNA sequence: TGTGCCAGCAGGCCAAGAATTAACCAAGAGACCCAGTACTTC.

This clone was seen once. This sequence joins TRBV28 and TRBJ2-1; TRBD2 agrees at 13 bases. Germline CDR1 reads MDHEN; CDR2 reads SYDVKM. This CDR3 has 17 amino acids. Trimming cost V 5 bases and J 2 bases; bases outside gene matches: 6. CDR3 sequence reads: CASSDTGTSGTYNEQFF. The CDR3 DNA is TGTGCCAGCAGTGATACAGGGACTAGCGGGACCTACAATGAGCAGTTCTTC. Complete variable domain (other parts from reference TRBV28 and TRBJ2-1): DVKVTQSSRYLVKRTGEKVFLECVQDMDHENMFWYRQDPGLGLRLIYFSYDVKMKEKGDIPEGYSVSREKKERFSLILESASTNQTSMYLCASSDTGTSGTYNEQFFGPGTRLTVL.

This rearrangement joins TRBV4-1 to TRBJ1-6, with D possibly being TRBD1 (6 bases). The CDR3 covers 20 residues. The V end was cut by 2 bases, the J end by 3 bases, with 23 bases between. From germline, CDR1 is MGHRA and CDR2 YSYEKL. The CDR3 DNA follows: TGCGCCAGCAGCCAAAAGGGGGTCAGGGACACCGGGGTCTATAATTCACCCCTCCACTTT. Its translation: CASSQKGVRDTGVYNSPLHF.

This chain joins TRBV27 and TRBJ2-7, with 7 bases fitting TRBD1. V dropped 6 bases and J dropped 4; count of bases not matched to a gene: 6. The V gene's germline CDR1 is MNHEY and CDR2 SMNVEV (reference sequence). The CDR3 length is 13 residues. The CDR3 sequence: CASSPTTGYEQYF. CDR3 DNA: TGTGCCAGCAGCCCAACGACAGGGTACGAGCAGTACTTC.

This chain links TRBV24-1 with TRBJ1-4; TRBD1 matches at 12 bases. Trimming cost V 7 bases and J 8 bases; bases outside gene matches: 1. This CDR3 comprises 13 residues. From germline, CDR1 is KGHDR and CDR2 SFDVKD. CDR3 sequence (DNA): TGTGCCACCAGCGGGACAGGGGGCGAAAAACTGTTTTTT. It encodes CATSGTGGEKLFF.

The V and J genes are TRBV19 and TRBJ1-3, with D possibly being TRBD1 (6 bases). Germline CDR1 LNHDA, CDR2 SQIVND (reference sequence). There are 16 residues in the CDR3. The V gene lost 5 bases and the J gene lost 0 bases, with 14 bases spanning the gap. This CDR3 reads CASSVDGGVSGNTIYF. CDR3 sequence (DNA): TGTGCCAGTAGTGTTGACGGGGGCGTCTCTGGAAACACCATATATTTT.

The chain employs TRBV24-1 and TRBJ2-2; the match to TRBD1 covers 7 bases. The CDR3 contains 12 residues. The V segment lost 9 bases and the J segment 8 bases; nucleotides outside the gene matches: 5. Germline CDR1 is KGHDR and CDR2 is SFDVKD. CDR3 residues: CATGRGPGELFF. DNA for the CDR3: TGTGCCACCGGTAGGGGGCCAGGGGAGCTGTTTTTT.